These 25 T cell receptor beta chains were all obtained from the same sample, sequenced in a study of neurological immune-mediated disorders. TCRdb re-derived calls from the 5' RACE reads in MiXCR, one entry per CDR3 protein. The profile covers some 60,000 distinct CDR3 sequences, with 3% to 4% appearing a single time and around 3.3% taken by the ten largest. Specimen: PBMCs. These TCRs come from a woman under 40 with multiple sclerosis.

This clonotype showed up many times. The CDR3 spells CASSLERHNYGYTF. The CDR3, as DNA: TGCGCCAGCAGCTTGGAGCGGCACAACTATGGCTACACCTTC. This chain links TRBV5-1 with TRBJ1-2; no reliable D call. Trimming removed 0 bases from V and 2 bases from J, with 8 bases in between. The CDR3 contains 14 residues. The V gene's germline CDR1 is SGHRS and CDR2 YFSETQ.

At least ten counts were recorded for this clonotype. The CDR3 here is CASSLSPTSYEQYF. CDR3 bases: TGTGCCAGCAGCTTATCTCCCACCTCCTACGAGCAGTACTTC. The rearrangement uses TRBV7-9 and TRBJ2-7; D uncertain. CDR3 length: 14 amino acids. Trimming removed 2 bases from V and 0 bases from J, with 8 bases in between. Germline V CDR1 and CDR2: SEHNR, FQNEAQ (reference sequence).

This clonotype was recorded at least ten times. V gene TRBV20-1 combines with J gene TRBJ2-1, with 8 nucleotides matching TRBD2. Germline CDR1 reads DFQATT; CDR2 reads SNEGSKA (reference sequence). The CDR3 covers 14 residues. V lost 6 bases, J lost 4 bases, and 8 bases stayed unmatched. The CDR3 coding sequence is TGCAGTGCGGGAGCGGGGGTCTTATACAATGAGCAGTTCTTC. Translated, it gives CSAGAGVLYNEQFF.

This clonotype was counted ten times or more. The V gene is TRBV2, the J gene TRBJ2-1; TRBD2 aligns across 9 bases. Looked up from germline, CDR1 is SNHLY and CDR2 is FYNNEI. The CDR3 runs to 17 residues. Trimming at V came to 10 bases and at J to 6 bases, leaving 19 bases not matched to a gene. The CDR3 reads CATKSRGPGLALNEQFF. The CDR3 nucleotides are TGTGCCACCAAATCGAGGGGGCCGGGACTAGCCCTCAATGAGCAGTTCTTC.

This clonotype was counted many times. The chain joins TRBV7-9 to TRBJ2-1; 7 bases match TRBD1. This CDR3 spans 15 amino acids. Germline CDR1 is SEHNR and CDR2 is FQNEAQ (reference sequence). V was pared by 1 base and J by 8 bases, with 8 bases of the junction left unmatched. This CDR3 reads CASSLEGQGGHEQFF. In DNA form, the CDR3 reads TGTGCCAGCAGCTTAGAGGGGCAAGGGGGCCATGAGCAGTTCTTC. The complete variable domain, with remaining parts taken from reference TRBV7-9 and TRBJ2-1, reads DTGVSQNPRHKITKRGQNVTFRCDPISEHNRLYWYRQTLGQGPEFLTYFQNEAQLEKSRLLSDRFSAERPKGSFSTLEIQRTEQGDSAMYLCASSLEGQGGHEQFFGPGTRLTVL.

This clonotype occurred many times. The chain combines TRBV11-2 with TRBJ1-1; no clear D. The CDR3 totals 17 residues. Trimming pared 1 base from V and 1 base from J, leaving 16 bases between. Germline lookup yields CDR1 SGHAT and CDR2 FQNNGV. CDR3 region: CASSLVPYRVGNTEAFF. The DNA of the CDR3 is TGTGCCAGCAGCTTAGTTCCTTATAGGGTAGGGAACACTGAAGCTTTCTTT.

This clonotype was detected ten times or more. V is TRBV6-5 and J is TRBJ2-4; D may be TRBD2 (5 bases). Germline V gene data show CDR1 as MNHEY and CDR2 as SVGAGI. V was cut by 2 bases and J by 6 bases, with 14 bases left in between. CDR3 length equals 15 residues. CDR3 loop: CASSYRGQVGNIQYF. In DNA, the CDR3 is TGTGCCAGCAGTTACCGGGGTCAAGTTGGAAACATTCAGTACTTC.

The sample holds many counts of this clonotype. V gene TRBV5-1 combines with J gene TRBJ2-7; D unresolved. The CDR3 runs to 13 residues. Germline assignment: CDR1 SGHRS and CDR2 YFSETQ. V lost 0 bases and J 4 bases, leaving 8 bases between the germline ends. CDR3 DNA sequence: TGCGCCAGCAGCTTGGAACTGCTATACGAGCAGTACTTC. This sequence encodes CASSLELLYEQYF.

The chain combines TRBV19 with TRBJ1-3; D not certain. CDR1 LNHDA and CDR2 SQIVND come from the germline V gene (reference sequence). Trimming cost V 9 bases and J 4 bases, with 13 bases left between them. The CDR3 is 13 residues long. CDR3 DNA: TGTGCCAGCGTACGGACGACAGGAAACACCATATATTTT. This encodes CASVRTTGNTIYF.

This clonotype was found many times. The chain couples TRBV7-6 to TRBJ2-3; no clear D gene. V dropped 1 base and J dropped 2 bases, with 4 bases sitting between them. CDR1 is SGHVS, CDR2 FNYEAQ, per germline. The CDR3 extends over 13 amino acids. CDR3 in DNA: TGTGCCAGCAGCTTAGGAACCACAGATACGCAGTATTTT. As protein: CASSLGTTDTQYF.

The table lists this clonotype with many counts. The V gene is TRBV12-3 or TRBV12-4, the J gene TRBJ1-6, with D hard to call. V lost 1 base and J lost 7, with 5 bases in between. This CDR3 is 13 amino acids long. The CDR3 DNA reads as TGTGCCAGCAGTTTAGATGCCAATTCACCCCTCCACTTT. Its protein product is CASSLDANSPLHF.

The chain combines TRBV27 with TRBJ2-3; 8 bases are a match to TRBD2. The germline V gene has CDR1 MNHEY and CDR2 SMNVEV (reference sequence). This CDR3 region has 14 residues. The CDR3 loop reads CISSYQGLADTQYF. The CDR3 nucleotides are TGTATCAGCAGTTACCAGGGACTAGCAGATACGCAGTATTTT.

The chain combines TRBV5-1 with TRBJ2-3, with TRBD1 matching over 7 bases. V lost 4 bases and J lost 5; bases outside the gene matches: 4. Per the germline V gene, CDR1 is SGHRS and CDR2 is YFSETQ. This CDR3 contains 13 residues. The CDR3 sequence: CASSRTGEDTQYF. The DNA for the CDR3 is TGCGCCAGCAGCCGTACAGGGGAAGATACGCAGTATTTT.

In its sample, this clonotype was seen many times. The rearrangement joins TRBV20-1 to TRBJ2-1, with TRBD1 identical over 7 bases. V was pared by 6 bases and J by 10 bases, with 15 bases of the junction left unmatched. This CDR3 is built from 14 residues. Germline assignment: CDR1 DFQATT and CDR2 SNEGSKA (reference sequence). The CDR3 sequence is CSAANEQGDGEQFF. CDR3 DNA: TGCAGTGCCGCCAATGAGCAGGGGGATGGCGAGCAGTTCTTC.

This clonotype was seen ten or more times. CDR3 in DNA: TGTGCCAGCCGGCCGAACACTGAAGCTTTCTTT. Translated: CASRPNTEAFF. The chain uses TRBV18 and TRBJ1-1; D gene ambiguous. V was cut by 8 bases and J by 1 base, with 5 bases left in between. The CDR3 is 11 residues long. Germline V gene data show CDR1 as KGHSH and CDR2 as LQKENI.

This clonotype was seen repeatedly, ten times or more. The CDR3 is CASSLEHPNYGYTF. The CDR3 DNA follows: TGTGCCAGCAGTTTGGAGCACCCTAACTATGGCTACACCTTC. V usage is TRBV12-3 or TRBV12-4 and J usage is TRBJ1-2; D call uncertain. Trimming removed 3 bases from V and 0 bases from J, with 8 bases in between. The CDR3 spans 14 residues.

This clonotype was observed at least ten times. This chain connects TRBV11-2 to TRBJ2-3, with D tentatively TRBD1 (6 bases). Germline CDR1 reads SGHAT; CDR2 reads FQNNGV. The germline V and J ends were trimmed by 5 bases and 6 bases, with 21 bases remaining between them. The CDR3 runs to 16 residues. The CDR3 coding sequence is TGTGCCAGCAGCCCGACACCGCAGGGGCCGCGGGATACGCAGTATTTT. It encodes CASSPTPQGPRDTQYF.

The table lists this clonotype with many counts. The CDR3 nucleotides read TGTGCCAGCAGCCTCCTTTCCGGGGGCAGCAATGAGCAGTTCTTC. This encodes CASSLLSGGSNEQFF. The chain couples TRBV7-3 to TRBJ2-1, with D possibly called TRBD1 or TRBD2 (6 bases each). The germline V gene has CDR1 SGHTA and CDR2 FQGTGA. With 5 bases removed from V and 6 bases from J, the gap between germline ends came to 17 bases. The length of the CDR3 is 15 residues.

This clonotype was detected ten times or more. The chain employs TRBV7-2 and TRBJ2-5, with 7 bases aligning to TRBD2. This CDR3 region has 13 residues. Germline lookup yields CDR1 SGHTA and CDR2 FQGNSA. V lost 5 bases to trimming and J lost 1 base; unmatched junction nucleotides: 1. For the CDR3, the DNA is TGTGCCAGCAGCGCGGGAGTCCAAGAGACCCAGTACTTC. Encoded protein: CASSAGVQETQYF.

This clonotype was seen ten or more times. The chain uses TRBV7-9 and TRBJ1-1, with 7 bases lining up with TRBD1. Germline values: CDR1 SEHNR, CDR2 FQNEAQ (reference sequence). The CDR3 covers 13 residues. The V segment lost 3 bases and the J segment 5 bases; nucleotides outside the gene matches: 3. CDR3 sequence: CASSFTGVTEAFF. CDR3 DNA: TGTGCCAGCAGCTTTACAGGGGTTACTGAAGCTTTCTTT.

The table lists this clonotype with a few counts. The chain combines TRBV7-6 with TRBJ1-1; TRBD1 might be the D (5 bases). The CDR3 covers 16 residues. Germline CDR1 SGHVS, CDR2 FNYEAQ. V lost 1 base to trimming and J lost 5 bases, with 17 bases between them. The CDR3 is CASSLEVQGLGTEAFF. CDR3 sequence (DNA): TGTGCCAGCAGCTTAGAGGTTCAGGGATTGGGGACTGAAGCTTTCTTT.

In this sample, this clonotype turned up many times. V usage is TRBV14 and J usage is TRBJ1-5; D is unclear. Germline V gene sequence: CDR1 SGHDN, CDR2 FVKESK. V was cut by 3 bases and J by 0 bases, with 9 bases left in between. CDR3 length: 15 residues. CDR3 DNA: TGTGCCAGCAGCCAGAAGATTCATAGCAATCAGCCCCAGCATTTT. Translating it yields CASSQKIHSNQPQHF.

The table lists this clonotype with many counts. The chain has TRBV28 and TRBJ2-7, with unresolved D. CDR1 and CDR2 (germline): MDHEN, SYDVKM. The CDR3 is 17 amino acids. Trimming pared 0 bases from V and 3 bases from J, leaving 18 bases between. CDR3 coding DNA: TGTGCCAGCAGTTTATGGGGCCCAATCATGTCTCTCTACGAGCAGTACTTC. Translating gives CASSLWGPIMSLYEQYF.

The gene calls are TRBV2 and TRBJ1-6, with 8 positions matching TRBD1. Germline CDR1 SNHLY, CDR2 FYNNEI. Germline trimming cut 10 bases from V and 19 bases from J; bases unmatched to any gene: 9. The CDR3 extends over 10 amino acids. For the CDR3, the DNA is TGTGCCACCCGACGGGACAGGACACACTTT. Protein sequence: CATRRDRTHF.

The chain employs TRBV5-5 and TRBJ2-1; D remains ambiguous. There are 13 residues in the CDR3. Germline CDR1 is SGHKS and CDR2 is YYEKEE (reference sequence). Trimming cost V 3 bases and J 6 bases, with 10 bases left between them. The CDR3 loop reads CASSWERTNEQFF. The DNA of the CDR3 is TGTGCCAGCAGCTGGGAAAGGACCAATGAGCAGTTCTTC.